These T cell receptor beta chains were read from a single sample in a study of cytomegalovirus exposure and HLA in healthy donors. Repertoires were generated with immunoSEQ multiplex PCR, while TCRdb's copy carries only in-frame clones and drops some. The table shows approximately 92,000 clones, with under 90% occurring only once. The sequencing sample was made of PBMCs. These TCRs come from a woman in her 70s in good health and CMV-seropositive. The CDR3 runs from the conserved cysteine through the conserved F or W. The order of the fields is CDR3 protein, CDR3 DNA, V gene, clone size, J gene, D gene. D genes are given only for firm matches. Only some rows state a clone size, as once, few, many or a class for expanded clones.

cdr3_aa: CASSETGVGTEAFF
cdr3_nt: TGTGCCAGCAGCGAAACGGGGGTAGGTACTGAAGCTTTCTTT
v_call: TRBV28
clone_size: NA
j_call: TRBJ1-1
d_call: NA

cdr3_aa: CASSLDRGHYGYTF
cdr3_nt: TGTGCCAGCAGCTTAGACAGGGGGCACTATGGCTACACCTTC
v_call: TRBV7-2
clone_size: NA
j_call: TRBJ1-2
d_call: TRBD1

cdr3_aa: CATQDRLAYQPQHF
cdr3_nt: TGTGCCACCCAGGACAGGCTAGCTTATCAGCCCCAGCATTTT
v_call: TRBV19
clone_size: few
j_call: TRBJ1-5
d_call: TRBD1

cdr3_aa: CASSLAGGSPLHF
cdr3_nt: TGTGCCAGCAGCTTAGCAGGGGGTTCACCCCTCCACTTT
v_call: TRBV7-9
clone_size: NA
j_call: TRBJ1-6
d_call: NA

cdr3_aa: CASSSQGQGVTEAFF
cdr3_nt: TGTGCCAGCAGCTCCCAGGGGCAGGGGGTTACTGAAGCTTTCTTT
v_call: TRBV7-2
clone_size: NA
j_call: TRBJ1-1
d_call: TRBD1

cdr3_aa: CASRLIAGNNQPQHF
cdr3_nt: TGCGCCAGCAGACTGATAGCGGGGAACAATCAGCCCCAGCATTTT
v_call: TRBV5-1
clone_size: NA
j_call: TRBJ1-5
d_call: NA

cdr3_aa: CASSLGQGLYEQYF
cdr3_nt: TGTGCCAGCAGCCTGGGACAGGGGCTATACGAGCAGTACTTC
v_call: TRBV5-5
clone_size: NA
j_call: TRBJ2-7
d_call: TRBD1

cdr3_aa: CASSIRQDTGELFF
cdr3_nt: TGTGCCAGTAGTATCCGGCAGGACACCGGGGAGCTGTTTTTT
v_call: TRBV19
clone_size: once
j_call: TRBJ2-2
d_call: NA

cdr3_aa: CSVALISTYGYTF
cdr3_nt: TGCAGCGTTGCCCTGATCTCTACCTATGGCTACACCTTC
v_call: TRBV29-1
clone_size: once
j_call: TRBJ1-2
d_call: NA

cdr3_aa: CASRPFGVNTEAFF
cdr3_nt: TGTGCCAGTAGACCGTTCGGAGTGAACACTGAAGCTTTCTTT
v_call: TRBV19
clone_size: NA
j_call: TRBJ1-1
d_call: NA

cdr3_aa: CASSPGRTSEGTDTQYF
cdr3_nt: TGTGCCAGCAGCCCCGGCCGTACAAGTGAGGGCACAGATACGCAGTATTTT
v_call: TRBV9
clone_size: few
j_call: TRBJ2-3
d_call: NA

cdr3_aa: CASSYSGTGGAGYGYTF
cdr3_nt: TGTGCCAGTAGTTATTCCGGGACAGGGGGCGCCGGATATGGCTACACCTTC
v_call: TRBV19
clone_size: NA
j_call: TRBJ1-2
d_call: TRBD1

cdr3_aa: CTSSLLADWGEQYF
cdr3_nt: TGTACCAGCAGCTTACTAGCAGACTGGGGCGAGCAGTACTTC
v_call: TRBV7-2
clone_size: NA
j_call: TRBJ2-7
d_call: NA

cdr3_aa: CASSLAPPLGQGSWETQYF
cdr3_nt: TGTGCCAGCAGCTTAGCGCCCCCCCTCGGACAGGGGTCTTGGGAGACCCAGTACTTC
v_call: TRBV7-2
clone_size: NA
j_call: TRBJ2-5
d_call: TRBD1

cdr3_aa: CASSYRGQGDTDTQYF
cdr3_nt: TGTGCCAGCAGCTACCGGGGACAGGGGGACACAGATACGCAGTATTTT
v_call: TRBV7-9
clone_size: once
j_call: TRBJ2-3
d_call: TRBD1

cdr3_aa: CAISHGTSGKGTGANVLTF
cdr3_nt: TGTGCCATCAGCCACGGGACTAGCGGAAAAGGAACCGGGGCCAACGTCCTGACTTTC
v_call: TRBV10-3
clone_size: NA
j_call: TRBJ2-6
d_call: TRBD2